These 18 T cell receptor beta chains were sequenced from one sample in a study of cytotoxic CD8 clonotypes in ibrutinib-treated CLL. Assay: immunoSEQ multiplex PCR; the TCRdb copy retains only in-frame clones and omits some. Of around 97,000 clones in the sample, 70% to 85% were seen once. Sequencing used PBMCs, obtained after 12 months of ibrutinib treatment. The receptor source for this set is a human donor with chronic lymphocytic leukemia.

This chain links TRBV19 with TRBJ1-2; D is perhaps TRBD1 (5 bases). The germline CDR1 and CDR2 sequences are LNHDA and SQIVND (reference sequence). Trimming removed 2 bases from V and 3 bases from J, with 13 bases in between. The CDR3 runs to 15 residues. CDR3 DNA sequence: TGTGCCAGTAGTATAAAACGGGGGGAGGACTATGGCTACACCTTC. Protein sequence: CASSIKRGEDYGYTF.

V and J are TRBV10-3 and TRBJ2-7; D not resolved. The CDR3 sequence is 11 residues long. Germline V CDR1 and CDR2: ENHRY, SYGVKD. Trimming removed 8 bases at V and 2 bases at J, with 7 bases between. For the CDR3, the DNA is TGTGCCATCTCCTCTACCTACGAGCAGTACTTC. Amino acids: CAISSTYEQYF.

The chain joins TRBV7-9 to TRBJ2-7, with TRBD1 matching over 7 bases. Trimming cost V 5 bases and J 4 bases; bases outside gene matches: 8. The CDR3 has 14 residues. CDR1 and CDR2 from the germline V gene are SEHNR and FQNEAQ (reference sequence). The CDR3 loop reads CASSPPGQLYEQYF. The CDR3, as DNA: TGTGCCAGCAGCCCACCGGGACAGCTTTACGAGCAGTACTTC.

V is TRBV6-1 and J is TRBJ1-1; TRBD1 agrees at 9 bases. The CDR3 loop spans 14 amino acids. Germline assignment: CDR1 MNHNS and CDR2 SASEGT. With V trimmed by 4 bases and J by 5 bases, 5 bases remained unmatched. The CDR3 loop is CASSVWDRETEAFF. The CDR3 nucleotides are TGTGCCAGCAGTGTATGGGACAGGGAAACTGAAGCTTTCTTT.

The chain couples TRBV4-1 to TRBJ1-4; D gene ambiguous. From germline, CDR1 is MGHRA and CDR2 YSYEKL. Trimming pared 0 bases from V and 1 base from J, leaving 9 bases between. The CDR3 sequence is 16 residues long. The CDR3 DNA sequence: TGCGCCAGCAGCCAAGACGGGAGCGAAACTAATGAAAAACTGTTTTTT. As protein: CASSQDGSETNEKLFF.

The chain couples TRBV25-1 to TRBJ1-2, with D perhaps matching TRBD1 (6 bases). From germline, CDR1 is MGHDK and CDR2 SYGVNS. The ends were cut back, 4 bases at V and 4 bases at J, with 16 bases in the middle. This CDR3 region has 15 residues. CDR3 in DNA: TGTGCCAGCAGTGGACAGGACATTCCTCTCTATGGCTACACCTTC. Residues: CASSGQDIPLYGYTF.

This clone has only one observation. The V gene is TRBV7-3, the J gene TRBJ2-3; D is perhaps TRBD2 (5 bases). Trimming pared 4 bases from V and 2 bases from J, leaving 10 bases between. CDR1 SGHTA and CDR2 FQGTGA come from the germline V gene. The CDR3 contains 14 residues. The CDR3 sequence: CASSYREPTDTQYF. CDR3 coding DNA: TGTGCCAGCAGCTACCGGGAACCCACAGATACGCAGTATTTT.

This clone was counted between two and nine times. The CDR3 nucleotides are TGTGCCAGCAGCTTAGGTAGGGGGGCGGACGAGCAGTACTTC. Its protein is CASSLGRGADEQYF. J is TRBJ2-7 and V is TRBV7-9; either TRBD1 or TRBD2 may fit D (6 bases each). CDR1 SEHNR and CDR2 FQNEAQ come from the germline V gene (reference sequence). This CDR3 region has 14 residues. V shed 1 base and J shed 5 bases, with 12 bases lying between them.

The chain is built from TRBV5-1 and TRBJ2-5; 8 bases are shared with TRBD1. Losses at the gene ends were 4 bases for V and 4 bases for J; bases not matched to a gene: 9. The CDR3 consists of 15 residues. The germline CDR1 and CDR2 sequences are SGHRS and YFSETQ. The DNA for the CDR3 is TGCGCCAGCAGCGCGCTGGAGACAGGGGCAGAGACCCAGTACTTC. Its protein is CASSALETGAETQYF. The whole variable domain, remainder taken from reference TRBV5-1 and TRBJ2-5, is KAGVTQTPRYLIKTRGQQVTLSCSPISGHRSVSWYQQTPGQGLQFLFEYFSETQRNKGNFPGRFSGRQFSNSRSEMNVSTLELGDSALYLCASSALETGAETQYFGPGTRLLVL.

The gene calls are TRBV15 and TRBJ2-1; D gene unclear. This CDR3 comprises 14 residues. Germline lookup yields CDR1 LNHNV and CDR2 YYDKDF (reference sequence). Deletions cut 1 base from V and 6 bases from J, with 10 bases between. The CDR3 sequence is CATSRGPLSNEQFF. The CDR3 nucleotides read TGTGCCACCAGCAGAGGTCCTCTTAGCAATGAGCAGTTCTTC.

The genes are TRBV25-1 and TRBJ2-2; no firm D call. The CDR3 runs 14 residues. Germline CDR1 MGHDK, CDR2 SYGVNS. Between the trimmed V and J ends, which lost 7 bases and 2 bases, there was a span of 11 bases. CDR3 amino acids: CASNGPYNTGELFF. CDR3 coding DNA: TGTGCCAGCAATGGCCCATACAACACCGGGGAGCTGTTTTTT.

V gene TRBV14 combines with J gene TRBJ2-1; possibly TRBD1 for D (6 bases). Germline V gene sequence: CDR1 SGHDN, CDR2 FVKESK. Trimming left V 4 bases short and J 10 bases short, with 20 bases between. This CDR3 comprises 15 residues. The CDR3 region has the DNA TGTGCCAGCAGCCCCCAACTTCCTTACAGGGAGGAGCAGTTCTTC. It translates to CASSPQLPYREEQFF.

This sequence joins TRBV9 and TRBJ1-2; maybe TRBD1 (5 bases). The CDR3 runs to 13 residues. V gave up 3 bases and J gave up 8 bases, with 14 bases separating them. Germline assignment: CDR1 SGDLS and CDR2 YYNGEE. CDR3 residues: CASSGGPRGGYTF. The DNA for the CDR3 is TGTGCCAGCAGCGGTGGCCCACGGGGCGGCTACACCTTC. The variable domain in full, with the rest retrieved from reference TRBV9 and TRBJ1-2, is DSGVTQTPKHLITATGQRVTLRCSPRSGDLSVYWYQQSLDQGLQFLIQYYNGEERAKGNILERFSAQQFPDLHSELNLSSLELGDSALYFCASSGGPRGGYTFGSGTRLTVV.

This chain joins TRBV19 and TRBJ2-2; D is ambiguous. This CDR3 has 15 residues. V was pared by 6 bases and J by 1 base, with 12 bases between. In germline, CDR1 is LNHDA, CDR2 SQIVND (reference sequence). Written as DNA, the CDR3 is TGTGCCAGTAGCCCACCAGACGGGAACACCGGGGAGCTGTTTTTT. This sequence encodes CASSPPDGNTGELFF.

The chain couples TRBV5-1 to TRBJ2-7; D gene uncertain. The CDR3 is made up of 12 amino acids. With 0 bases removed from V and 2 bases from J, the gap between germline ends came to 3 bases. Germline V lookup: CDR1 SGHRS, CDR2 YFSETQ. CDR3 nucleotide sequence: TGCGCCAGCAGCTTGGTCACCTACGAGCAGTACTTC. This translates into CASSLVTYEQYF.

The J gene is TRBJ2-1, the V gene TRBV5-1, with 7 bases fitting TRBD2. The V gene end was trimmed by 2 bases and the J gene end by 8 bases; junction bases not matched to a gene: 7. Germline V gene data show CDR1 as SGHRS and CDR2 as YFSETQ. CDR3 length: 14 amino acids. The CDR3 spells CASSFSAGEYEQFF. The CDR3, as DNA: TGCGCCAGCAGCTTTTCTGCGGGGGAATATGAGCAGTTCTTC.

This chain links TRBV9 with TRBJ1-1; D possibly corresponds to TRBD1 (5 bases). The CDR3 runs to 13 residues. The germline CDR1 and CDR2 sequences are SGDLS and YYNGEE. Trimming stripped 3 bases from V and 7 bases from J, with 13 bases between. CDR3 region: CASSARDGDEAFF. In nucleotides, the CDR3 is TGTGCCAGCAGCGCCAGGGATGGCGATGAAGCTTTCTTT.

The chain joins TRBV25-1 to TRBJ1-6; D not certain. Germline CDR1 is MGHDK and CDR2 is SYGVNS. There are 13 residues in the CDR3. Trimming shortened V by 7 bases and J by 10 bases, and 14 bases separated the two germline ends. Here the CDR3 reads CASKEGLGSPLHF. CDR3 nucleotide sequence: TGTGCCAGCAAGGAAGGGTTAGGATCACCCCTCCACTTT.